The text below deals with one TCR beta chain. Its antigen remains unidentified. The record has no base qualities; no much larger clone is one base away. This entry belongs to a study of patients with pleural tuberculosis (dated by TCRdb to 2013 to 2016). This sample was sequenced with an Illumina Genome Analyzer IIx. The public reads were quality trimmed at Q25 with fastp and then assembled into clones with MiXCR by TCRdb, keeping productive beta chains. CDR3 protein duplicates are merged, each entry listing the most common genes and DNA. The sample table holds 45,000 to 60,000 distinct CDR3 sequences, of which less than 9.5% were seen once. The ten largest clonotypes hold around 15% of the sample. The CDR3 sequence holds 14 residues, the cysteine and phenylalanine included. Only CDR3 DNA remains: 42 bases, in frame from the first base. Sequences DFQATT (CDR1) and SNEGSKA (CDR2) are obtained from the germline V gene (reference sequence). Germline trimming amounts to 3 bases on V and 1 base on J, with 4 as the count of junction bases outside the gene matches.

The receptor's source is a human donor with pleural tuberculosis. Rearrangement joined TRBV20-1 to TRBJ1-1; 8 central nucleotides agree with TRBD1. Here the CDR3 is given as CSARAGGWNTEAFF. The base sequence is TGCAGTGCTAGGGCAGGGGGCTGGAACACTGAAGCTTTCTTT.